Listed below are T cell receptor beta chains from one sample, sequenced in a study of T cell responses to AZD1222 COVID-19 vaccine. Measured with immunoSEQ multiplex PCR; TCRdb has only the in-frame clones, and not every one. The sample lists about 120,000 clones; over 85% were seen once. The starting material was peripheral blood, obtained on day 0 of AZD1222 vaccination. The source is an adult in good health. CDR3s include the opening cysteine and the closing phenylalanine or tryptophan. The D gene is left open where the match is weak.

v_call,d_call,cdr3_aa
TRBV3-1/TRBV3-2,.,CASSQVVGGGDTQYF
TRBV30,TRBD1,CACTGQGDYGYTF
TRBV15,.,CATSRGGGTDTQYF
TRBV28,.,CASSLAGPSNQPQHF
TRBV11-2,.,CASSLDAFRGNSPLHF
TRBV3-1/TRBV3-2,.,CASSQGTMGTGELFF
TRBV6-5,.,CASTYDSGTGELFF
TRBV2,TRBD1,CASSRTGGSNEQFF
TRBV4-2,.,CATGRGLSTDTQYF
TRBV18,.,CASSPRYSLLGAGYNEQFF
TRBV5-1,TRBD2,CASRGLAGGPDTQYF